This T cell receptor (beta chain) appears in the sequencing data of a study of T cell responses to AZD1222 COVID-19 vaccine. Sequencing used immunoSEQ multiplex PCR; TCRdb keeps in-frame clones, though not all of them. The repertoire holds about 140,000 clones, with roughly 92% as singletons. Overall study results and limits: Spike as a whole was targeted by vaccine-associated CD4 TCRs, dominant at 160-218 and 743-854. Of the AZD1222 recipients, only 5 to 7 were seropositive at baseline. Females made up more of the donors, who were largely white British, and clonal diversity may have come out too low.

For this clone: No antigen is known for it.

This receptor was identified in an adult in good health. Sequencing used peripheral blood, obtained on day 0 of AZD1222 vaccination.

CDR3 in amino acids: CASSQGPWHGYTF. The CDR3 nucleotides are TGTGCCAGCAGCCAAGGCCCTTGGCATGGCTACACCTTC. The chain is built from TRBV3-1 (or the pseudogene TRBV3-2) and TRBJ1-2; the D is unclear. The length of the CDR3 is 13 residues. CDR1 LGHDT and CDR2 YNNKEL come from the germline V gene (reference sequence). V shed 1 base and J shed 6 bases, with 9 bases lying between them.